Listed here are 20 T cell receptor beta chains from one sample, sequenced in a study of beta chain features in type 1 diabetes. Expressed TCRB transcripts were sequenced because the isolated RNA had all been reverse transcribed beforehand. Sequencing used immunoSEQ multiplex PCR; TCRdb keeps in-frame clones, though not all of them. The table lists fewer than 500,000 clones, roughly 13% of them singletons. What was sequenced was naive CD4+ T cells from blood. The receptors here all came from a man aged 25 to 40 in good health.

This chain links TRBV7-9 with TRBJ1-2; 8 bases are a match to TRBD1. The germline V gene encodes CDR1 SEHNR and CDR2 FQNEAQ (reference sequence). The V gene end was trimmed by 5 bases and the J gene end by 8 bases; junction bases not matched to a gene: 13. This CDR3 has 15 amino acids. The CDR3 region is CASSLNTGQAQGYTF. CDR3 DNA sequence: TGTGCCAGCAGCCTAAATACGGGACAGGCCCAGGGCTACACCTTC.

This clone was seen more than once but under ten times. The same CDR3 can be traced to other DNA sequences in this sample. V is TRBV29-1 and J is TRBJ2-7; 8 nucleotides align to TRBD1. Germline trimming cut 7 bases from V and 0 bases from J; bases unmatched to any gene: 14. Germline CDR1 and CDR2: SQVTM and ANQGSEA. This CDR3 has 16 residues. The CDR3 coding sequence is TGCAGCGCTGCCCCAGGGCGGGACAGGAGCTCCTACGAGCAGTACTTC. As protein: CSAAPGRDRSSYEQYF.

This clone turned up a few times. The chain carries TRBV7-2 and TRBJ2-1; D is ambiguous. Trimming stripped 1 base from V and 6 bases from J, with 13 bases between. There are 15 residues in the CDR3. In germline, CDR1 is SGHTA, CDR2 FQGNSA. The CDR3 DNA follows: TGTGCCAGCAGCTTAGGGGCAGGACCGTCCAATGAGCAGTTCTTC. It yields the protein CASSLGAGPSNEQFF.

This clone was seen more than once but under ten times. This chain joins TRBV5-1 and TRBJ2-1; 8 nucleotides line up with TRBD2. The CDR3 sequence is 13 residues long. CDR1 and CDR2 from the germline V gene are SGHRS and YFSETQ. V gave up 3 bases and J gave up 10 bases; unmatched junction bases: 6. CDR3: CASSYRLAREQFF. The DNA of the CDR3 is TGCGCCAGCAGCTACCGACTAGCGCGAGAGCAGTTCTTC.

This clone occurred a few times. The rearrangement joins TRBV5-1 to TRBJ2-1; 7 bases fit TRBD2. The junction had 5 bases not matched to a gene; V was cut back by 2 bases and J by 3 bases. The germline gives CDR1 SGHRS, CDR2 YFSETQ. The CDR3 spans 15 residues. CDR3 sequence: CASSFVRGNYNEQFF. The CDR3, as DNA: TGCGCCAGCAGCTTCGTGCGGGGGAACTACAATGAGCAGTTCTTC.

The V gene is TRBV5-1, the J gene TRBJ1-6, with D unclear. Germline loops: CDR1 SGHRS, CDR2 YFSETQ. The germline V and J ends were trimmed by 0 bases and 7 bases, with 11 bases remaining between them. This CDR3 has 15 residues. This CDR3 is CASSLAGPLNSPLHF. CDR3 nucleotide sequence: TGCGCCAGCAGCTTGGCCGGACCCCTGAATTCACCCCTCCACTTT.

The chain combines TRBV29-1 with TRBJ2-5; no reliable D call. The end of the DNA aligns better with TRBJ2-7, so the J call may be wrong. The CDR3 totals 11 residues. Per germline, CDR1 SQVTM and CDR2 ANQGSEA. The CDR3, as DNA: TGCAGCGTTTTGGGTACCTACGAGCAGTACTTC. It codes for CSVLGTYEQYF.

This chain connects TRBV27 to TRBJ2-1; possible D gene TRBD1, 5 bases. With 0 bases removed from V and 2 bases from J, the gap between germline ends came to 8 bases. Per germline, CDR1 MNHEY and CDR2 SMNVEV (reference sequence). This CDR3 region has 15 residues. The DNA of the CDR3 is TGTGCCAGCAGTTTATCCTGGACAACCTACAATGAGCAGTTCTTC. Translating it yields CASSLSWTTYNEQFF.

The chain combines TRBV18 with TRBJ1-2; 7 positions match TRBD1. The ends lost 3 bases at V and 6 bases at J; junction bases unmatched: 10. Germline CDR1 KGHSH, CDR2 LQKENI. The CDR3 is made up of 15 amino acids. The CDR3 spells CASSPGPDRPHGYTF. CDR3 nucleotide sequence: TGTGCCAGCTCACCCGGACCGGACAGGCCCCATGGCTACACCTTC.

This clone has more than one count but fewer than ten. Written as DNA, the CDR3 is TGTGCCAGCAGCTTAAAGAGTAGTTGGGATGAGCAGTTCTTC. This codes for CASSLKSSWDEQFF. This chain connects TRBV7-3 to TRBJ2-1; no firm D call. The length of the CDR3 is 14 residues. Trimming left V 1 base short and J 8 bases short, with 12 bases between. The germline V gene encodes CDR1 SGHTA and CDR2 FQGTGA.

The rearrangement links TRBV25-1 to TRBJ2-5; D not certain. Germline V gene data show CDR1 as MGHDK and CDR2 as SYGVNS. With 5 bases removed from V and 5 bases from J, the gap between germline ends came to 9 bases. This CDR3 spans 12 amino acids. DNA for the CDR3: TGTGCCAGCAGTCCCCCGACGGAGACCCAGTACTTC. Amino acids: CASSPPTETQYF.

This clone has a count of ten or more. CDR3 in DNA: TGTGCCACCAGCAGAGATCGACAGAGTCTCGAGCAGTACGTC. Translating gives CATSRDRQSLEQYV. This chain connects TRBV15 to TRBJ2-7; D might be TRBD1 (5 bases). The CDR3 length is 14 residues. V lost 0 bases, J lost 6 bases, and 12 bases lay in between. CDR1 and CDR2 (germline): LNHNV, YYDKDF (reference sequence).

This clone was observed a few times. This chain uses TRBV7-9 with TRBJ2-7; D ambiguous. Per the germline V gene, CDR1 is SEHNR and CDR2 is FQNEAQ (reference sequence). The CDR3 runs 14 residues. V was trimmed by 5 bases and J by 3 bases, leaving 14 bases between them. The DNA of the CDR3 is TGTGCCAGCAGCCGGAACGGTGTTCTCTACGAGCAGTACTTC. Encoded protein: CASSRNGVLYEQYF.

The sample holds one count of this clone. The CDR3 DNA reads TGTGCCTGGAGTGTCGATCTGGGGGGATACAATGAGCAGTTCTTC. This encodes CAWSVDLGGYNEQFF. The V gene is TRBV30, the J gene TRBJ2-1, with D possibly being TRBD2 (6 bases). The germline V gene has CDR1 GTSNPN and CDR2 SVGIG (reference sequence). V lost 0 bases and J lost 4, with 13 bases in between. This CDR3 is 15 amino acids long.

This clone has more than one count but fewer than ten. V is TRBV11-2 and J is TRBJ2-1; 8 bases are shared with TRBD2. The CDR3 is 16 amino acids. Trimming removed 6 bases from V and 6 bases from J; junction bases left unmatched: 13. In germline, CDR1 is SGHAT, CDR2 FQNNGV. Here the CDR3 reads CASRAVWREVSNEQFF. For the CDR3, the DNA is TGTGCCAGCAGGGCCGTGTGGCGGGAGGTTTCCAATGAGCAGTTCTTC.

This clone was found a few times. The genes are TRBV10-3 and TRBJ1-2; D not certain. The CDR3 consists of 12 residues. V shed 2 bases and J shed 6 bases, with 7 bases lying between them. From germline, CDR1 is ENHRY and CDR2 SYGVKD. CDR3 DNA: TGTGCCATCAGTGAGATGGGAAATGGCTACACCTTC. Translation gives CAISEMGNGYTF.

This chain uses TRBV6-1 with TRBJ2-7, with no clear D. There are 16 residues in the CDR3. Trimming took off 3 bases at V and 4 bases at J, with 19 bases between the two ends. CDR1 and CDR2 (germline): MNHNS, SASEGT. The CDR3 here is CASSDPTGSSIYEQYF. In DNA form, the CDR3 reads TGTGCCAGCAGTGACCCGACGGGCTCGTCGATTTACGAGCAGTACTTC.

The DNA of the CDR3 is TGCGCCAGCAGCTTGGCCACGGCAGGGAACACCGGGGAGCTGTTTTTT. Amino acid sequence: CASSLATAGNTGELFF. The chain has TRBV5-1 and TRBJ2-2, with D uncertain. Germline CDR1 SGHRS, CDR2 YFSETQ. V gave up 0 bases and J gave up 1 base, with 10 bases separating them. The CDR3 length is 16 residues.

The V gene is TRBV7-8, the J gene TRBJ2-7; weak D call: TRBD1 (5 bases). Trimming pared 0 bases from V and 2 bases from J, leaving 14 bases between. Germline V gene sequence: CDR1 SGHVS, CDR2 FQNEAQ. This CDR3 contains 16 residues. The CDR3 coding sequence is TGTGCCAGCAGCTTAGCGCGGACAACACCAGCCTACGAGCAGTACGTC. This gives the protein CASSLARTTPAYEQYV.

The sample holds a few counts of this clone. This chain joins TRBV29-1 and TRBJ2-5, with D uncertain. The CDR3 extends over 10 amino acids. Germline CDR1 and CDR2: SQVTM and ANQGSEA. Trimming shortened V by 4 bases and J by 1 base, and 1 base separated the two germline ends. CDR3 protein: CSVAQETQYF. As DNA, the CDR3 is TGCAGCGTTGCCCAAGAGACCCAGTACTTC.